This TCR beta chain was sequenced in a study of cytomegalovirus exposure and HLA in healthy donors. The study's findings and limits: Reportedly, a later analysis found an Asian-associated ancestry cluster had fewer N-insertions than the approximately 640-donor mean.

The CDR3 is 14 amino acids. V lost 3 bases, J lost 6 bases, and 4 bases stayed unmatched. The germline V gene has CDR1 KGHSH and CDR2 LQKENI. Both 60 Vbeta primers and 13 Jbeta primers went into the PCR. Clones were read by immunoSEQ multiplex PCR, and TCRdb kept only the in-frame ones, dropping some. The sample consists of roughly 150,000 clones, around 79% of them appearing once. On this clone: The antigen is unknown.

The sequenced material came from PBMCs. V gene TRBV18 combines with J gene TRBJ1-2, with 10 positions matching TRBD1. The TCR comes from a male donor in good health and CMV-seronegative. Here the CDR3 reads CASSPSDRGHGYTF. CDR3 coding DNA: TGTGCCAGCTCACCCTCTGACAGGGGGCATGGCTACACCTTC. The entire variable domain, with the rest obtained from reference TRBV18 and TRBJ1-2, is as follows: NAGVMQNPRHLVRRRGQEARLRCSPMKGHSHVYWYRQLPEEGLKFMVYLQKENIIDESGMPKERFSAEFPKEGPSILRIQQVVRGDSAAYFCASSPSDRGHGYTFGSGTRLTVV.